The clone carrying this T cell receptor (beta chain) came up once. Between the trimmed V and J ends, which lost 3 bases and 3 bases, there was a span of 14 bases. The length of the CDR3 is 15 residues. From germline, CDR1 is SGHAT and CDR2 FQDESV (reference sequence). This specimen comes from a study of blood T cell repertoires in COVID-19. Profiled with immunoSEQ multiplex PCR; TCRdb holds only in-frame clones, not every one. The sample has roughly 110,000 clones; less than 80% are singletons. The clonotype comes from an elderly man with COVID-19, enrolled during active disease. V is TRBV11-1 and J is TRBJ1-2; D unresolved. Specimen: peripheral blood. CDR3 region: CASSLGGSGDYGYTF. The CDR3 DNA follows: TGTGCCAGCAGCTTGGGCGGGTCAGGAGACTATGGCTACACCTTC.